The 18 T cell receptor delta chains listed next were all sequenced from one sample in a study of gamma-delta T cells after stem cell transplantation (dated by TCRdb to about 2016). The protocol used for the library was RT-PCR. TCRdb records Illumina MiSeq as the sequencer. With CATT, TCRdb called clones again from the public reads; duplicate DNA rows were later joined. The sample includes 3,000 to 3,500 delta-chain clones, with about 1.8% observed a single time. Less than 15% of the sample lies in the top ten. The material sequenced was gamma-delta T cells. These receptor sequences come from a human donor. It is not recorded whose cells these are; they may come from a transplant donor.

This clone has just a few counts. The amino acid sequence in TCRdb belongs to a much larger clone and departs from this DNA's translation at residue 11, likely a sequencing read error; the sequence shown is translated from the DNA. The chain combines TRDV2 with TRDJ1; possible D gene TRDD3, 6 bases. With 3 bases removed from V and 9 bases from J, the gap between germline ends came to 19 bases. Germline CDR1 and CDR2: GEAIGNYY and EKD. This CDR3 is built from 14 residues. The CDR3 is CACDAAGVRDELIF. CDR3 nucleotide sequence: TGTGCCTGTGACGCTGCTGGGGTAAGGGATGAACTCATCTTT.

On this clone: A far more abundant clone sits one base away, making this likely a read error. The chain employs TRDV2 and TRDJ1; D gene uncertain. The CDR3 is 16 residues long. CDR1 and CDR2 (germline): GEAIGNYY, EKD. V gave up 0 bases and J gave up 1 base, with 14 bases separating them. CDR3 nucleotides: TGTGCCTGTGACACCGCAGAGGCGAAGTGCACCGATAAACTCATCTTT. Translation: CACDTAEAKCTDKLIF.

Judged by abundance, this clone is medium-sized (0.01 to 0.1%). The chain combines TRDV2 with TRDJ3; 7 nucleotides line up with TRDD3. The CDR3 sequence is 20 residues long. After removal of 1 base from V and 2 bases from J, the junction contained 13 bases not matched to a gene. Per the germline V gene, CDR1 is GEAIGNYY and CDR2 is EKD. CDR3 sequence: CACDTYWGPRMPWDTRQMFF. The DNA of the CDR3 is TGTGCCTGTGACACGTACTGGGGTCCCAGAATGCCCTGGGACACCCGACAGATGTTTTTC.

By share of the sample, this clone is medium-sized. The genes are TRDV2 and TRDJ1; 13 positions match TRDD3. Per germline, CDR1 GEAIGNYY and CDR2 EKD. The V and J ends lost 2 bases and 0 bases, in that order; junction bases with no gene match: 11. The CDR3 extends over 19 amino acids. CDR3 bases: TGTGCCTGTGACAGATTACTGGGGGATACGGGGCAGTACACCGATAAACTCATCTTT. It yields the protein CACDRLLGDTGQYTDKLIF.

This clone was picked up a small number of times. V usage is TRDV2 and J usage is TRDJ1; 10 positions match TRDD3. Trimming removed 1 base from V and 0 bases from J; junction bases left unmatched: 7. CDR1 and CDR2 from the germline V gene are GEAIGNYY and EKD. The CDR3 covers 17 residues. DNA of the CDR3: TGTGCCTGTGACACTTTACTGGGGGATGGGGACACCGATAAACTCATCTTT. This encodes CACDTLLGDGDTDKLIF.

With respect to this clone: A much larger clone is a single base away; this may be a read error. The chain couples TRDV1 to TRDJ1; 7 nucleotides line up with TRDD2. Per germline, CDR1 TSWWSYY and CDR2 QGS. Unmatched junction bases numbered 28, after V lost 3 bases and J lost 0 bases. The CDR3 is made up of 23 amino acids. The CDR3 region is CALGELRFLRLQRSLPYTDKLIF. The CDR3 region has the DNA TGTGCTCTTGGGGAGCTCCGTTTCCTACGTTTACAAAGGAGTCTGCCGTACACCGATAAACTCATCTTT.

By share, this clone ranks as medium-sized. The rearrangement links TRDV2 to TRDJ1, with TRDD3 matching over 8 bases. The CDR3 spans 16 residues. CDR1 is GEAIGNYY, CDR2 EKD, per germline. V lost 3 bases, J lost 5 bases, and 13 bases stayed unmatched. CDR3 nucleotides: TGTGCCTGTGACCGGTTGGGGGATCCGGAGGGGGATAAACTCATCTTT. It is translated as CACDRLGDPEGDKLIF.

This clone is categorized as medium-sized (0.01 to 0.1%). In the same sample, other DNA sequences code for this CDR3. The gene calls are TRDV2 and TRDJ3; TRDD3 matches 9 bases. After removal of 3 bases from V and 0 bases from J, the junction contained 8 bases not matched to a gene. CDR1 and CDR2 from the germline V gene are GEAIGNYY and EKD. The CDR3 contains 19 residues. CDR3: CACDRVLGDASWDTRQMFF. The CDR3 bases are TGTGCCTGTGACCGCGTACTGGGGGACGCCTCCTGGGACACCCGACAGATGTTTTTC.

This clone was seen a handful of times. A read error is likely here: a far larger clone is one base away. This CDR3 is also generated by other DNA sequences in the sample. This chain uses TRDV2 with TRDJ1; D not resolved. This CDR3 contains 15 residues. The V end was cut by 1 base, the J end by 5 bases, with 16 bases between. Per the germline V gene, CDR1 is GEAIGNYY and CDR2 is EKD. In nucleotides, the CDR3 is TGTGCCTGTGACACGCTAGGGACCAAGATGGATAAACTCATCTTT. This translates into CACDTLGTKMDKLIF.

This clone was seen only a few times. This is likely an artifact of a read error, given a far larger clone one base away. The chain joins TRDV2 to TRDJ1; perhaps TRDD3 as D (6 bases). V was clipped by 0 bases and J by 4 bases, with 14 bases between them. There are 15 residues in the CDR3. The germline CDR1 and CDR2 sequences are GEAIGNYY and EKD. The CDR3 loop reads CACDTVGGHNDKLIF. CDR3 DNA sequence: TGTGCCTGTGACACCGTGGGGGGTCACAACGATAAACTCATCTTT.

This clone was seen a handful of times. This rearrangement joins TRDV2 to TRDJ1; 7 bases map to TRDD3. Trimming removed 0 bases from V and 0 bases from J; junction bases left unmatched: 15. The germline gives CDR1 GEAIGNYY, CDR2 EKD. The CDR3 consists of 19 residues. CDR3 bases: TGTGCCTGTGACACCGCGCCTTTTCCGGGGTGGGGGAACACCGATAAACTCATCTTT. It codes for CACDTAPFPGWGNTDKLIF.

This clone occurred a few times. A much larger clone is a single base away; this may be a read error. This chain joins TRDV2 and TRDJ1, with 10 nucleotides matching TRDD3. Germline CDR1 and CDR2: GEAIGNYY and EKD. This CDR3 is 19 amino acids long. Trimming cost V 0 bases and J 0 bases; bases outside gene matches: 12. The CDR3 region has the DNA TGTGCCTGTGACACCATTTTGCGTACTGGGGGATTATACACCGATAAACTCATCTTT. Amino acid sequence: CACDTILRTGGLYTDKLIF.

Only a few counts were recorded for this clone. A read error is possible here, since a much larger clone lies one base away. Within the sample, other DNA sequences also encode this same CDR3. The chain couples TRDV2 to TRDJ3, with 9 bases identical to TRDD3. This CDR3 spans 22 amino acids. Losses at the gene ends were 4 bases for V and 2 bases for J; bases not matched to a gene: 20. The germline CDR1 and CDR2 sequences are GEAIGNYY and EKD. CDR3 in DNA: TGTGCCTGTGATCCACCCGTACTGGGGGACACACGTTCCACCTGGGACACCCGACAGATGTTTTTC. Encoded protein: CACDPPVLGDTRSTWDTRQMFF.

On this clone itself: A much larger clone differs from this one at a single base, so this may be a read error. The chain's CDR3 is CACDAVPYLGDTGYTDKLIF. CDR3 sequence (DNA): TGTGCCTGTGACGCCGTTCCATATCTGGGGGATACAGGGTACACCGATAAACTCATCTTT. This chain joins TRDV2 and TRDJ1; TRDD3 agrees at 11 bases. Germline assignment: CDR1 GEAIGNYY and CDR2 EKD. The CDR3 is 20 amino acids. With 3 bases clipped from V and 0 bases from J, the junction kept 17 bases outside the gene matches.

This clone is labeled medium-sized. The CDR3 sequence: CACDKVGGTDKLIF. In nucleotides, the CDR3 is TGTGCCTGTGACAAGGTGGGGGGTACCGATAAACTCATCTTT. This chain links TRDV2 with TRDJ1, with a weak D call TRDD3 (6 bases). This CDR3 comprises 14 residues. Germline lookup yields CDR1 GEAIGNYY and CDR2 EKD. V was shortened by 2 bases and J by 2 bases, with 11 bases between the two germline ends.

Regarding this clone: A far larger clone is one nucleotide away, so this likely arose from a read error. The rearrangement joins TRDV2 to TRDJ1, with no clear D. Trimming removed 0 bases from V and 4 bases from J, with 14 bases in between. The CDR3 loop spans 15 amino acids. Germline-derived CDR1 and CDR2 are GEAIGNYY and EKD. CDR3 DNA: TGTGCCTGTGACACCATCGACCGACGGGGCGATAAACTCATCTTT. It yields the protein CACDTIDRRGDKLIF.

This clone rates as medium-sized. Mismatch with germline at one junction end may stem from a read error. The V gene is TRDV2, the J gene TRDJ1, with TRDD3 matching 13 bases. Germline V gene lookup returns CDR1 GEAIGNYY and CDR2 EKD. The CDR3 runs to 17 residues. CDR3 protein: CACDAILGDTRTDKPIF. The CDR3 DNA reads as TGTGCCTGTGACGCCATACTGGGGGATACGCGGACCGATAAACCCATCTTT.

This clone turned up a few times. This chain connects TRDV2 to TRDJ1, with 13 positions matching TRDD3. The CDR3 length is 17 residues. Unmatched junction bases numbered 8, after V lost 0 bases and J lost 5 bases. In germline, CDR1 is GEAIGNYY, CDR2 EKD. CDR3 loop: CACDTILLGDTRDKLIF. As DNA, the CDR3 is TGTGCCTGTGACACCATTCTACTGGGGGATACGCGGGATAAACTCATCTTT.